These 15 T cell receptor beta chains originate from one sample sequenced in a study of cytomegalovirus exposure and HLA in healthy donors. PCR amplification relied on 60 Vbeta primers (plus 13 Jbeta primers). Generated by immunoSEQ multiplex PCR, the TCRdb table keeps only in-frame clones and is missing some. The table lists some 150,000 clones, 70% to 80% of them singletons, with 1.3% in the top ten. The source material was PBMCs. The receptors were sampled from a woman in her 50s in good health and CMV-seronegative.

The chain carries TRBV28 and TRBJ1-4; 9 bases align to TRBD1. The CDR3 runs 15 residues. With V trimmed by 6 bases and J by 8 bases, 10 bases remained unmatched. CDR1 and CDR2 (germline): MDHEN, SYDVKM. CDR3: CASSMITGGDEKLFF. CDR3 coding DNA: TGTGCCAGCAGCATGATCACAGGGGGCGACGAAAAACTGTTTTTT.

This sequence joins TRBV10-3 and TRBJ1-5; possible D gene TRBD1, 5 bases. V was shortened by 0 bases and J by 7 bases, with 16 bases between the two germline ends. This CDR3 comprises 16 residues. The germline CDR1 and CDR2 sequences are ENHRY and SYGVKD. The CDR3 sequence is CAISESKGGTGQPQHF. CDR3 in DNA: TGTGCCATCAGTGAGTCAAAGGGCGGGACGGGACAGCCCCAGCATTTT.

The chain combines TRBV28 with TRBJ2-1; 7 bases agree with TRBD2. The CDR3 is 14 residues long. Trimming at V came to 2 bases and at J to 6 bases, leaving 4 bases not matched to a gene. Germline CDR1 is MDHEN and CDR2 is SYDVKM. The CDR3 protein is CASSLAGVGNEQFF. As DNA, the CDR3 is TGTGCCAGCAGTTTAGCGGGAGTCGGCAATGAGCAGTTCTTC.

About this clone: Distinct nucleotide sequences in the sample also encode this CDR3. The rearrangement uses TRBV4-3 and TRBJ2-7, with TRBD2 matching over 11 bases. The CDR3 loop spans 17 amino acids. Germline lookup yields CDR1 LGHNA and CDR2 YSLEER. V lost 0 bases and J lost 0; bases outside the gene matches: 4. The CDR3, as DNA: TGCGCCAGCAGCCAAGACCTTAGCGGGGGGGACTCCTACGAGCAGTACTTC. It encodes CASSQDLSGGDSYEQYF.

This chain connects TRBV7-2 to TRBJ2-1, with D possibly being TRBD2 (7 bases). CDR3 size: 15 residues. Trimming removed 8 bases at V and 4 bases at J, with 18 bases between. Germline CDR1 reads SGHTA; CDR2 reads FQGNSA. DNA of the CDR3: TGTGCCAGCCTAAGCGCGGGGGCGGTTTACAATGAGCAGTTCTTC. Its protein is CASLSAGAVYNEQFF.

The chain combines TRBV6-4 with TRBJ2-1, with TRBD2 matching over 9 bases. This CDR3 has 16 residues. After removal of 0 bases from V and 7 bases from J, the junction contained 7 bases not matched to a gene. CDR1 is MRHNA and CDR2 is SNTAGT in the germline V gene. This CDR3 is CASSDSPSGNWNEQFF. CDR3 DNA sequence: TGTGCCAGCAGTGACTCACCTAGCGGGAATTGGAATGAGCAGTTCTTC.

This chain connects TRBV6-5 to TRBJ2-2, with TRBD1 identical over 11 bases. Looked up from germline, CDR1 is MNHEY and CDR2 is SVGAGI. CDR3 length equals 16 residues. The J segment lost 6 bases and the V segment lost 4 bases, leaving 7 bases of the junction unmatched. CDR3 coding DNA: TGTGCCAGCAGTTCCCCATCGGGACAGGGGGCCGGGGAGCTGTTTTTT. It encodes CASSSPSGQGAGELFF.

The chain is built from TRBV28 and TRBJ2-1; D ambiguous. The V end lost 6 bases, the J end lost 5 bases, and 8 bases lay between the germline ends. The CDR3 contains 12 residues. Germline-derived CDR1 and CDR2 are MDHEN and SYDVKM. The CDR3 region has the DNA TGTGCCAGCAGCTTGAGCCACAATGAGCAGTTCTTC. Translated, it gives CASSLSHNEQFF.

This chain joins TRBV19 and TRBJ1-1; 8 nucleotides line up with TRBD1. CDR1 is LNHDA and CDR2 is SQIVND in the germline V gene (reference sequence). The CDR3 is 16 amino acids. The V segment lost 3 bases and the J segment 1 base; nucleotides outside the gene matches: 7. CDR3 residues: CASSIGQGWRNTEAFF. The DNA for the CDR3 is TGTGCCAGTAGTATCGGACAGGGATGGAGGAACACTGAAGCTTTCTTT.

The chain recombines TRBV4-3 with TRBJ2-5; maybe TRBD1 (9 bases). Trimming removed 0 bases at V and 5 bases at J, with 22 bases between. The germline V gene has CDR1 LGHNA and CDR2 YSLEER. The CDR3 loop spans 18 amino acids. Here the CDR3 DNA reads TGCGCCAGCAGCCAAGAATGGACAGGGGCGGGGGGTATGGAGACCCAGTACTTC. It translates to CASSQEWTGAGGMETQYF.

The genes are TRBV18 and TRBJ2-1; TRBD1 aligns across 9 bases. CDR3 size: 13 residues. The V gene's germline CDR1 is KGHSH and CDR2 LQKENI. V lost 5 bases, J lost 6 bases, and 2 bases stayed unmatched. CDR3 protein: CASSDRGINEQFF. As DNA, the CDR3 is TGTGCCAGCTCAGACAGGGGGATCAATGAGCAGTTCTTC.

Concerning this clone: The sample contains more than one DNA sequence encoding this CDR3. The gene calls are TRBV9 and TRBJ2-1, with D maybe TRBD2 (5 bases). Trimming cost V 0 bases and J 5 bases, with 9 bases left between them. This CDR3 has 14 amino acids. Germline CDR1 SGDLS, CDR2 YYNGEE. The CDR3 reads CASSVGGRDNEQFF. CDR3 sequence (DNA): TGTGCCAGCAGCGTAGGAGGGCGGGACAATGAGCAGTTCTTC.

In this sample, this clone turned up once. CDR3 in DNA: TGCAGCGGGGTCCTAGCGGGGGCGCCTAGGGAGACCCAGTACTTC. Protein sequence: CSGVLAGAPRETQYF. The chain is built from TRBV29-1 and TRBJ2-5, with 10 nucleotides matching TRBD2. The CDR3 loop spans 15 amino acids. Losses at the gene ends were 7 bases for V and 5 bases for J; bases not matched to a gene: 13. The germline V gene has CDR1 SQVTM and CDR2 ANQGSEA. The full variable domain, rest sourced from reference TRBV29-1 and TRBJ2-5, is SAVISQKPSRDICQRGTSLTIQCQVDSQVTMMFWYRQQPGQSLTLIATANQGSEATYESGFVIDKFPISRPNLTFSTLTVSNMSPEDSSIYLCSGVLAGAPRETQYFGPGTRLLVL.

This sequence joins TRBV2 and TRBJ2-1; D call uncertain. V lost 3 bases and J 3 bases, leaving 6 bases between the germline ends. Germline V gene data show CDR1 as SNHLY and CDR2 as FYNNEI. CDR3 length: 13 amino acids. The CDR3 DNA reads as TGTGCCAGCAGTGACGACAACTACAATGAGCAGTTCTTC. Translation gives CASSDDNYNEQFF.

The chain joins TRBV28 to TRBJ2-3; D uncertain. This CDR3 has 15 amino acids. Trimming removed 7 bases from V and 4 bases from J, with 18 bases in between. In germline, CDR1 is MDHEN, CDR2 SYDVKM. CDR3 protein: CASTPFGEPPDTQYF. CDR3 in DNA: TGTGCCAGCACCCCCTTTGGAGAACCCCCAGATACGCAGTATTTT. Combining the CDR3 with reference TRBV28 and TRBJ2-3 gives the whole variable domain DVKVTQSSRYLVKRTGEKVFLECVQDMDHENMFWYRQDPGLGLRLIYFSYDVKMKEKGDIPEGYSVSREKKERFSLILESASTNQTSMYLCASTPFGEPPDTQYFGPGTRLTVL.